This entry lists 7 T cell receptor beta chains sequenced from one sample in a study of identical twins. TCRdb re-called the 5' RACE reads through MiXCR, storing one row per CDR3 protein. The repertoire holds about 340,000 distinct CDR3 sequences, about 12% seen once, with just over 7% in the top ten. In addition, the sample was reused for a study of yellow fever vaccine responses in identical twins.

The sample taken for sequencing was CD8+ T cells sorted from blood. All receptors come from a woman between 18 and 29 years old in good health.

This rearrangement joins TRBV12-3 or TRBV12-4 to TRBJ2-5; no definite D call. The CDR3 totals 12 residues. V was cut by 2 bases and J by 5 bases, with 6 bases left in between. The chain's CDR3 is CASSLSWETQYF. The CDR3 DNA follows: TGTGCCAGCAGTTTATCGTGGGAGACCCAGTACTTC.

This clonotype was observed a few times. The chain has TRBV28 and TRBJ2-5, with 11 bases fitting TRBD2. Germline V gene sequence: CDR1 MDHEN, CDR2 SYDVKM. CDR3 length: 16 amino acids. V gave up 3 bases and J gave up 3 bases; unmatched junction bases: 6. The DNA for the CDR3 is TGTGCCAGCAGTTTCATGACTAGCGGGAAAAAAGAGACCCAGTACTTC. Translating gives CASSFMTSGKKETQYF.

This clonotype was seen more than once but under ten times. The chain employs TRBV7-9 and TRBJ2-1; unclear D gene. This CDR3 contains 15 residues. In germline, CDR1 is SEHNR, CDR2 FQNEAQ (reference sequence). V lost 6 bases and J 4 bases, leaving 16 bases between the germline ends. This CDR3 is CASRKDFGVYNEQFF. CDR3 DNA: TGTGCCAGCAGGAAGGATTTCGGAGTTTACAATGAGCAGTTCTTC.

This clonotype occurred a few times. The chain links TRBV13 to TRBJ1-6, with D tentatively TRBD1 (6 bases). Germline CDR1 reads PRHDT; CDR2 reads FYEKMQ (reference sequence). The CDR3 has 15 amino acids. V was trimmed by 5 bases and J by 7 bases, leaving 15 bases between them. The chain's CDR3 is CASSIHREWNSPLHF. CDR3 in DNA: TGTGCCAGCAGCATCCACAGGGAGTGGAATTCACCCCTCCACTTT.

This clonotype was seen at least ten times. The genes are TRBV29-1 and TRBJ2-5; TRBD1 is a possible D gene (6 bases). Germline CDR1 is SQVTM and CDR2 is ANQGSEA. This CDR3 is 12 amino acids long. V was shortened by 8 bases and J by 3 bases, with 13 bases between the two germline ends. CDR3 nucleotides: TGCAGCACTACCGGACAGAAAGAGACCCAGTACTTC. The encoded protein is CSTTGQKETQYF.

J is TRBJ2-5 and V is TRBV29-1; 8 bases agree with TRBD2. The junction had 9 bases not matched to a gene; V was cut back by 5 bases and J by 4 bases. Germline V gene sequence: CDR1 SQVTM, CDR2 ANQGSEA. This CDR3 is built from 14 residues. CDR3 protein: CSVHSGGTTETQYF. The DNA for the CDR3 is TGCAGCGTTCACAGCGGGGGTACTACAGAGACCCAGTACTTC.

This clonotype was recorded a few times. CDR3: CASSLVWDEQYF. In nucleotides, the CDR3 is TGTGCCAGCAGCTTAGTGTGGGACGAGCAGTACTTC. The chain is built from TRBV11-2 and TRBJ2-7; no clear D. Germline V gene sequence: CDR1 SGHAT, CDR2 FQNNGV. Between the trimmed V and J ends, which lost 1 base and 5 bases, there was a span of 6 bases. The length of the CDR3 is 12 residues.